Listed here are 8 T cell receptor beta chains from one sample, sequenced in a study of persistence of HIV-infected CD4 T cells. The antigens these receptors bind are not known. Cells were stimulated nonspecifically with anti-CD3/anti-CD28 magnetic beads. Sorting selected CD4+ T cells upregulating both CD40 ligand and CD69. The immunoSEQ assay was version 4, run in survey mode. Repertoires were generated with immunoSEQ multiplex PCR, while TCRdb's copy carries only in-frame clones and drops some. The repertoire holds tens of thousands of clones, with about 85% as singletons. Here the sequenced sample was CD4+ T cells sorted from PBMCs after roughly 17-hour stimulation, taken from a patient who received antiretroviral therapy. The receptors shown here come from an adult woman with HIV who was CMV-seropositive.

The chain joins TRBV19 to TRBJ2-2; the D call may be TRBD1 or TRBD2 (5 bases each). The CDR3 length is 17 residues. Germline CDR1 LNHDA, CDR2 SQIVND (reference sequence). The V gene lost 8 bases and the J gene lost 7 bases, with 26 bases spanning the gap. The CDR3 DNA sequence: TGTGCCAGTCAGGTGAAGGGAAGGGGAGATCGCCGCGGGGAGCTGTTTTTT. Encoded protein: CASQVKGRGDRRGELFF.

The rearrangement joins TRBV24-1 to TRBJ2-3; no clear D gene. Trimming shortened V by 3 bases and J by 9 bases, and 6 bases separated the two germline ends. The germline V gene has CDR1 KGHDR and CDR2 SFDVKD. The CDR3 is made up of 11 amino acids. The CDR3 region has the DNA TGTGCCACCAGTGATCGGACCACGCAGTATTTT. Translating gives CATSDRTTQYF.

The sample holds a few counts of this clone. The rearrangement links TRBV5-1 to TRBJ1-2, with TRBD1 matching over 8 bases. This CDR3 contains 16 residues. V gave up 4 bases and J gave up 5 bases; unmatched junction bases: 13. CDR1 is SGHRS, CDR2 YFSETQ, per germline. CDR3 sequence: CASSRTDRGDGYGYTF. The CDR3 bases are TGCGCCAGCAGCAGAACAGACAGGGGAGATGGTTATGGCTACACCTTC.

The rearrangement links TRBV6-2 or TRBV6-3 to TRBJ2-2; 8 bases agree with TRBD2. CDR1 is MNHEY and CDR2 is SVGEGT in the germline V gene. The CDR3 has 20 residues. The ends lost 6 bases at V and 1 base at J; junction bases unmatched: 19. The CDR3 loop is CASSTPGLGVFGGNTGELFF. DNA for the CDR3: TGTGCCAGCAGCACACCGGGACTAGGGGTCTTTGGGGGGAACACCGGGGAGCTGTTTTTT.

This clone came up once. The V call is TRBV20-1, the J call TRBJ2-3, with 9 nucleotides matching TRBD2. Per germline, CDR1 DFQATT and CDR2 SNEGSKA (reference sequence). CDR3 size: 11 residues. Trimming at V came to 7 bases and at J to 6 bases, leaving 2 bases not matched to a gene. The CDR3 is CSGGGADTQYF. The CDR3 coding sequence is TGCAGTGGCGGGGGGGCGGATACGCAGTATTTT.

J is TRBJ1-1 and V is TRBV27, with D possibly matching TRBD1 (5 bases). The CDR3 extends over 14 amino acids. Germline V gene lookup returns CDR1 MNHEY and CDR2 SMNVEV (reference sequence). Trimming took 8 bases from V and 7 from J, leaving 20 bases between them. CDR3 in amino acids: CASFFRGARVEAFF. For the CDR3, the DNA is TGTGCCAGCTTCTTCCGCGGGGCACGGGTTGAAGCTTTCTTT.

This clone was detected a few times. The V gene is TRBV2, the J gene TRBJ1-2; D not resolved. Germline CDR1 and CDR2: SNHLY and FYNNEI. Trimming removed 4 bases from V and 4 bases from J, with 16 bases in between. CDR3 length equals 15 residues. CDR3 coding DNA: TGTGCCAGCAGTGGTTCGCACAAACAACCCTATGGCTACACCTTC. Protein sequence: CASSGSHKQPYGYTF.

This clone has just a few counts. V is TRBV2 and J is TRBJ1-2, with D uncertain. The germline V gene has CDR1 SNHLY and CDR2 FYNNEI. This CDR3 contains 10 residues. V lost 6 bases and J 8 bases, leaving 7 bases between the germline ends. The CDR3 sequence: CASRVEGYTF. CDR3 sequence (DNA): TGTGCCAGCAGGGTCGAGGGCTACACCTTC.